What follows are 29 T cell receptor beta chains derived from one specimen sequenced in a study of regulatory T cells in long-lasting Graves disease. Arm-PCR of CDR3 regions and iRepertoire HTBI primers were the basis on which TCR beta libraries were built. TCRdb reprocessed the multiplex PCR reads via MiXCR and lists one record per CDR3 protein. Of 300,000 to 500,000 distinct CDR3 sequences in the sample, more than 20% were seen once. Time point here: persistent/refractory GD, antithyroid drugs over 5 years with positive TRAb. The authors made the TCR library using RNA they extracted from PBMCs. The source material was peripheral blood mononuclear cells (PBMCs), sampled when the disease was refractory, from a patient treated with antithyroid drugs. These receptors all come from a female donor with Graves disease.

The rearrangement uses TRBV7-9 and TRBJ2-1; D is unresolved. Trimming pared 5 bases from V and 7 bases from J, leaving 6 bases between. The CDR3 has 11 amino acids. CDR1 is SEHNR, CDR2 FQNEAQ, per germline (reference sequence). CDR3 DNA: TGTGCCAGCAGCCCCCAGAATGAGCAGTTCTTC. It specifies CASSPQNEQFF.

This clonotype has at least ten counts. One junction end disagrees with the germline gene, perhaps due to a read error. V gene TRBV28 combines with J gene TRBJ2-4, with 12 bases fitting TRBD2. The CDR3 length is 19 residues. Per the germline V gene, CDR1 is MDHEN and CDR2 is SYDVKM. CDR3 protein: CASSSWTSGTPQAKNIQYF. DNA of the CDR3: TGTGCCAGCAGTTCTTGGACTAGCGGGACTCCCCAGGCCAAGAACATTCAGTACTTC.

This clonotype was found many times. V is TRBV28 and J is TRBJ1-4, with 10 nucleotides matching TRBD1. There are 15 residues in the CDR3. Germline V gene lookup returns CDR1 MDHEN and CDR2 SYDVKM. The V gene end was trimmed by 4 bases and the J gene end by 5 bases; junction bases not matched to a gene: 4. The CDR3 loop reads CASSYPGQGNEKLFF. The CDR3 region has the DNA TGTGCCAGCAGTTATCCGGGACAGGGGAATGAAAAACTGTTTTTT.

The chain recombines TRBV11-2 with TRBJ2-1, with 9 bases matching TRBD1. The CDR3 is 15 residues long. The germline V gene has CDR1 SGHAT and CDR2 FQNNGV. The trim removed 5 bases at V and 7 bases at J, leaving 9 bases unmatched. The CDR3 sequence: CASSLTGGRGNEQFF. The CDR3 DNA reads TGTGCCAGCAGCCTAACAGGGGGCCGGGGGAATGAGCAGTTCTTC.

This clonotype showed up just a few times. The V gene is TRBV30, the J gene TRBJ2-3; D is perhaps TRBD2 (5 bases). CDR1 is GTSNPN and CDR2 is SVGIG in the germline V gene (reference sequence). V lost 1 base to trimming and J lost 2 bases, with 7 bases between them. The CDR3 sequence is 13 residues long. The CDR3 coding sequence is TGTGCCTGGAGTGGAGGGAACACAGATACGCAGTATTTT. Translation: CAWSGGNTDTQYF.

The chain joins TRBV7-9 to TRBJ2-1, with 12 bases lining up with TRBD1. V lost 3 bases, J lost 8 bases, and 8 bases stayed unmatched. Germline loops: CDR1 SEHNR, CDR2 FQNEAQ (reference sequence). There are 16 residues in the CDR3. CDR3 amino acids: CASSFRPGQGAHEQFF. CDR3 nucleotides: TGTGCCAGCAGCTTTCGACCGGGACAGGGGGCCCATGAGCAGTTCTTC. The complete variable domain, with remaining parts taken from reference TRBV7-9 and TRBJ2-1, reads DTGVSQNPRHKITKRGQNVTFRCDPISEHNRLYWYRQTLGQGPEFLTYFQNEAQLEKSRLLSDRFSAERPKGSFSTLEIQRTEQGDSAMYLCASSFRPGQGAHEQFFGPGTRLTVL.

In this sample, this clonotype turned up many times. This rearrangement joins TRBV27 to TRBJ2-5, with 15 bases matching TRBD2. Trimming took 6 bases from V and 4 from J; bases not matched to a gene: 6. In germline, CDR1 is MNHEY, CDR2 SMNVEV (reference sequence). This CDR3 region has 16 residues. The CDR3 here is CASSLGGLAGGETQYF. CDR3 DNA: TGTGCCAGCAGCTTAGGGGGACTAGCGGGAGGAGAGACCCAGTACTTC.

This clonotype has just a few counts. This chain links TRBV7-2 with TRBJ1-5; D gene uncertain. This CDR3 region has 15 residues. The germline V and J ends were trimmed by 0 bases and 2 bases, with 8 bases remaining between them. In germline, CDR1 is SGHTA, CDR2 FQGNSA. The CDR3 sequence is CASSLAGVGNQPQHF. CDR3 coding DNA: TGTGCCAGCAGCTTAGCTGGGGTGGGCAATCAGCCCCAGCATTTT.

This clonotype was counted ten times or more. The rearrangement links TRBV20-1 to TRBJ1-2; no clear D gene. Germline CDR1 reads DFQATT; CDR2 reads SNEGSKA (reference sequence). This CDR3 has 12 residues. V lost 3 bases to trimming and J lost 3 bases, with 8 bases between them. CDR3 sequence reads: CSASLGDYGYTF. In DNA, the CDR3 is TGCAGTGCTAGTTTGGGAGACTATGGCTACACCTTC.

V and J are TRBV5-4 and TRBJ2-2; TRBD1 is a possible D gene (6 bases). In germline, CDR1 is SGHNT, CDR2 YYREEE (reference sequence). CDR3 size: 14 residues. Trimming removed 4 bases from V and 5 bases from J, with 12 bases in between. CDR3 protein: CASSRPTGTGELFF. The DNA of the CDR3 is TGTGCCAGCAGCCGACCTACAGGGACCGGGGAGCTGTTTTTT. Looking up the rest from reference TRBV5-4 and TRBJ2-2 gives the full variable domain: ETGVTQSPTHLIKTRGQQVTLRCSSQSGHNTVSWYQQALGQGPQFIFQYYREEENGRGNFPPRFSGLQFPNYSSELNVNALELDDSALYLCASSRPTGTGELFFGEGSRLTVL.

A remark on this clonotype: This may arise from a read error, as a much more abundant clone is one base away. V and J are TRBV12-3 or TRBV12-4 and TRBJ2-7; 9 positions match TRBD1. The CDR3 sequence is 15 residues long. CDR3: CAGRYESTGGHEQYF. Here the CDR3 DNA reads TGTGCCGGCAGGTATGAGTCGACAGGGGGACACGAGCAGTACTTC.

The V gene is TRBV10-3, the J gene TRBJ2-7; TRBD1 aligns across 9 bases. Trimming removed 2 bases from V and 4 bases from J; junction bases left unmatched: 6. Germline loops: CDR1 ENHRY, CDR2 SYGVKD. CDR3 length: 15 amino acids. Here the CDR3 reads CAISETRDRVYEQYF. CDR3 sequence (DNA): TGTGCCATCAGTGAGACCCGGGACAGGGTTTACGAGCAGTACTTC.

This clonotype was seen many times. The gene calls are TRBV29-1 and TRBJ2-7; possible D gene TRBD2, 6 bases. Between the trimmed V and J ends, which lost 4 bases and 7 bases, there was a span of 17 bases. The CDR3 has 13 amino acids. Germline CDR1 SQVTM, CDR2 ANQGSEA. The CDR3: CSVGRGLDREQYF. CDR3 bases: TGCAGCGTTGGTAGGGGACTGGATCGGGAGCAGTACTTC.

In its sample, this clonotype was seen many times. This rearrangement joins TRBV6-1 to TRBJ2-5, with TRBD2 as a possible D gene (5 bases). The CDR3 loop spans 12 amino acids. From germline, CDR1 is MNHNS and CDR2 SASEGT. V shed 6 bases and J shed 4 bases, with 9 bases lying between them. The CDR3 protein is CASRDLGETQYF. CDR3 bases: TGTGCCAGCAGGGACTTGGGAGAGACCCAGTACTTC.

This clonotype has at least ten counts. CDR3 protein: CASRQGYEQYF. CDR3 nucleotides: TGTGCCAGCAGACAGGGCTACGAGCAGTACTTC. The chain is built from TRBV28 and TRBJ2-7; tentatively, D is TRBD1 (6 bases). The germline CDR1 and CDR2 sequences are MDHEN and SYDVKM. The germline V and J ends were trimmed by 6 bases and 3 bases, with 6 bases remaining between them. The CDR3 consists of 11 residues.

The rearrangement uses TRBV20-1 and TRBJ2-7, with TRBD2 as a possible D gene (7 bases). CDR1 DFQATT and CDR2 SNEGSKA come from the germline V gene (reference sequence). Trimming removed 3 bases at V and 0 bases at J, with 21 bases between. The CDR3 is 17 residues long. This CDR3 is CSASGPGRGSYSYEQYF. DNA of the CDR3: TGCAGTGCTAGTGGCCCTGGGAGGGGGTCTTACTCCTACGAGCAGTACTTC.

In its sample, this clonotype was seen many times. J is TRBJ1-2 and V is TRBV10-1; D unresolved. The CDR3 sequence is 9 residues long. The germline gives CDR1 WNHNN, CDR2 SYGVQD (reference sequence). The CDR3 loop reads CPAHMSYTF. CDR3 DNA: TGCCCAGCCCATATGAGCTACACCTTC.

In its sample, this clonotype was seen many times. This chain uses TRBV28 with TRBJ2-7, with D maybe TRBD2 (6 bases). V lost 4 bases, J lost 3 bases, and 13 bases lay in between. CDR1 is MDHEN and CDR2 is SYDVKM in the germline V gene. The CDR3 consists of 14 residues. CDR3 region: CASSWGTSSYEQYF. The DNA of the CDR3 is TGTGCCAGCAGTTGGGGAACTAGCAGCTACGAGCAGTACTTC. The complete variable domain, with remaining parts taken from reference TRBV28 and TRBJ2-7, reads DVKVTQSSRYLVKRTGEKVFLECVQDMDHENMFWYRQDPGLGLRLIYFSYDVKMKEKGDIPEGYSVSREKKERFSLILESASTNQTSMYLCASSWGTSSYEQYFGPGTRLTVT.

Many counts were recorded for this clonotype. The rearrangement links TRBV7-8 to TRBJ2-7; the match to TRBD1 covers 9 bases. The CDR3 sequence is 13 residues long. The germline gives CDR1 SGHVS, CDR2 FQNEAQ. V trimming: 2 bases; J trimming: 6 bases; junction bases outside the gene matches: 2. The chain's CDR3 is CASSLRTGAEQYF. CDR3 bases: TGTGCCAGCAGCTTAAGGACAGGGGCCGAGCAGTACTTC.

The sample holds many counts of this clonotype. The chain recombines TRBV29-1 with TRBJ2-7; D possibly matches TRBD1 or TRBD2 (5 bases each). Looked up from germline, CDR1 is SQVTM and CDR2 is ANQGSEA. With 4 bases removed from V and 2 bases from J, the gap between germline ends came to 12 bases. CDR3 size: 13 residues. In DNA form, the CDR3 reads TGCAGCGTTGTCAGGGCCGGGACCTACGAGCAGTACTTC. It translates to CSVVRAGTYEQYF.

This clonotype was picked up a small number of times. This sequence joins TRBV6-1 and TRBJ2-3; weak D call: TRBD1 (6 bases). The CDR3 spans 14 residues. Trimming took 7 bases from V and 0 from J, leaving 11 bases between them. Germline V CDR1 and CDR2: MNHNS, SASEGT. Here the CDR3 reads CASKAGQSTDTQYF. DNA of the CDR3: TGTGCCAGCAAGGCAGGACAGAGCACAGATACGCAGTATTTT.

In this sample, this clonotype turned up a few times. The chain is built from TRBV14 and TRBJ2-5, with D tentatively TRBD2 (6 bases). CDR1 SGHDN and CDR2 FVKESK come from the germline V gene. Trimming removed 4 bases at V and 5 bases at J, with 14 bases between. CDR3 size: 14 residues. This CDR3 is CASSPPGLLETQYF. The CDR3 nucleotides read TGTGCCAGCAGCCCGCCGGGACTTTTGGAGACCCAGTACTTC.

The table lists this clonotype with many counts. This chain joins TRBV30 and TRBJ2-5, with D perhaps TRBD1 (6 bases). Germline V gene sequence: CDR1 GTSNPN, CDR2 SVGIG (reference sequence). This CDR3 region has 13 residues. The V end lost 0 bases, the J end lost 2 bases, and 7 bases lay between the germline ends. The CDR3 sequence is CAWSVGGQETQYF. DNA for the CDR3: TGTGCCTGGAGTGTAGGGGGTCAAGAGACCCAGTACTTC.

This clonotype has a handful of counts. The V gene is TRBV28, the J gene TRBJ2-7; unclear D gene. The CDR3 is made up of 13 amino acids. V was trimmed by 6 bases and J by 6 bases, leaving 15 bases between them. Germline V gene lookup returns CDR1 MDHEN and CDR2 SYDVKM. The CDR3 loop is CASSLLGRAEQYF. CDR3 bases: TGTGCCAGCAGCCTTCTGGGTCGTGCCGAGCAGTACTTC.

This clonotype showed up just a few times. The chain couples TRBV30 to TRBJ2-7; D gene ambiguous. CDR3 length: 12 amino acids. From germline, CDR1 is GTSNPN and CDR2 SVGIG (reference sequence). V gave up 2 bases and J gave up 4 bases, with 9 bases separating them. The CDR3: CAWSYDKYEQYF. The CDR3 nucleotides are TGTGCCTGGAGTTACGATAAATACGAGCAGTACTTC.

This clonotype was observed many times. The chain is built from TRBV20-1 and TRBJ1-5; no firm D call. Germline V lookup: CDR1 DFQATT, CDR2 SNEGSKA (reference sequence). The V and J ends lost 0 bases and 6 bases respectively, with 9 bases between them. This CDR3 contains 13 residues. The CDR3 loop reads CSARELDGQPQHF. The CDR3 nucleotides are TGCAGTGCTAGAGAGCTCGACGGTCAGCCCCAGCATTTT.

The chain links TRBV6-5 to TRBJ2-2; 9 bases match TRBD1. CDR3 length equals 15 residues. V shed 2 bases, J shed 5 bases, and the junction held 3 bases outside the gene matches. The germline gives CDR1 MNHEY, CDR2 SVGAGI. CDR3 in amino acids: CASSYRQGGTGELFF. CDR3 nucleotide sequence: TGTGCCAGCAGTTACCGACAGGGGGGTACCGGGGAGCTGTTTTTT.

There are a few counts of this clonotype. The V and J genes are TRBV11-2 and TRBJ1-4, with 9 bases lining up with TRBD1. Germline V gene data show CDR1 as SGHAT and CDR2 as FQNNGV. This CDR3 has 14 residues. Trimming took 5 bases from V and 10 from J; bases not matched to a gene: 8. The CDR3 sequence: CASSPRTGEGKLFF. The CDR3 coding sequence is TGTGCCAGCAGCCCAAGGACAGGGGAGGGAAAACTGTTTTTT. The whole variable domain, filled in from reference TRBV11-2 and TRBJ1-4, reads EAGVAQSPRYKIIEKRQSVAFWCNPISGHATLYWYQQILGQGPKLLIQFQNNGVVDDSQLPKDRFSAERLKGVDSTLKIQPAKLEDSAVYLCASSPRTGEGKLFFGSGTQLSVL.

The V gene is TRBV7-9, the J gene TRBJ2-7; 9 bases match TRBD1. The V gene end was trimmed by 1 base and the J gene end by 3 bases; junction bases not matched to a gene: 4. The germline gives CDR1 SEHNR, CDR2 FQNEAQ (reference sequence). The CDR3 is 15 residues long. As DNA, the CDR3 is TGTGCCAGCAGCTTAGATGGACAGGGGATCTACGAGCAGTACTTC. It encodes CASSLDGQGIYEQYF.